This T cell receptor (beta chain) is drawn from a study of molecular identifiers for immune sequencing clone quantification. For the study at large: Replicate RNA from roughly 20,000 or 100,000 naive CD8 T cells formed five aliquots; four were sequenced. Findings and caveats of the study: Spiked Jurkat TCR RNA equivalent to one cell was reportedly detectable in about a million naive cells. Sharing of a barcode by identical TCR molecules could cause highly expanded clone sizes to be underestimated.

TCRdb re-called the PCR reads through MiXCR, storing one row per CDR3 protein. Of approximately 630,000 distinct CDR3 sequences detected, about 25% appear once; the ten largest clones hold about 0.84%. The table lists this clonotype with a few counts. Its antigen is not identified. Each library that profiled naive CD8 cells came from roughly 18,000 to 920,000 sorted cells with 10%, 30% or 50% RNA. This CDR3 has 15 amino acids. Per germline, CDR1 GTSNPN and CDR2 SVGIG (reference sequence). V was clipped by 6 bases and J by 7 bases, with 24 bases between them. The rearrangement uses TRBV30 and TRBJ1-1; perhaps TRBD1 as D (5 bases). The clonotype was recovered from a human donor in good health. Some libraries in this study had Jurkat cell RNA spiked in. The sequencing input was naive CD8+ T cells from blood, with Jurkat cell RNA spiked in. Specified subset: FACS-sorted CD8+CD4-CCR7+CD45RA+ naive T cells. CDR3 DNA: TGTGCCTGTCCCCTTAACGCCGGGGGAGAAGTTGAAGCTTTCTTT. As protein: CACPLNAGGEVEAFF.